These 11 T cell receptor beta chains came from one sample sequenced in a study of shared T cell receptors in the human thymus. Here immunoSEQ multiplex PCR was the method, and the copy in TCRdb shows in-frame clones only, minus some. Altogether 500,000 to 550,000 clones are present, approximately 80% being singletons, with the ten largest covering roughly 0.013%. A further study also used this sample, focusing on human thymus T cells.

Sequenced sample: thymocytes. The receptors here all came from a boy younger than two with a congenital heart defect.

The chain has TRBV14 and TRBJ2-7; TRBD1 agrees at 8 bases. V was clipped by 3 bases and J by 12 bases; unmatched bases: 16. Germline V gene sequence: CDR1 SGHDN, CDR2 FVKESK. The CDR3 spans 15 residues. The CDR3 here is CASSQSGTGADEGYF. The CDR3 coding sequence is TGTGCCAGCAGCCAGTCCGGGACAGGTGCAGACGAGGGGTACTTC.

This clone was detected a few times. CDR3 nucleotide sequence: TGTGCCAGCAGTTTCACGACAGGGCTCACCGGGGAGCTGTTTTTT. Translation: CASSFTTGLTGELFF. The gene calls are TRBV27 and TRBJ2-2; 7 bases match TRBD1. The junction had 5 bases not matched to a gene; V was cut back by 3 bases and J by 4 bases. The germline gives CDR1 MNHEY, CDR2 SMNVEV (reference sequence). This CDR3 is built from 15 residues.

The chain employs TRBV28 and TRBJ2-7, with 8 bases that match TRBD2. V was pared by 4 bases and J by 3 bases, with 2 bases of the junction left unmatched. The germline CDR1 and CDR2 sequences are MDHEN and SYDVKM. The CDR3 spans 13 residues. The DNA of the CDR3 is TGTGCCAGCAGTTGCACTAGCGGCTACGAGCAGTACTTC. As protein: CASSCTSGYEQYF.

This rearrangement joins TRBV30 to TRBJ1-3; 9 bases map to TRBD1. Germline lookup yields CDR1 GTSNPN and CDR2 SVGIG (reference sequence). This CDR3 has 16 residues. V shed 3 bases and J 1 base; nucleotides not matched to a gene: 7. The CDR3 region is CAWRSRTGESGNTIYF. CDR3 coding DNA: TGTGCCTGGAGATCCCGGACAGGGGAGTCTGGAAACACCATATATTTT.

The rearrangement joins TRBV4-3 to TRBJ2-7, with 10 bases aligning to TRBD2. This CDR3 spans 15 amino acids. Germline assignment: CDR1 LGHNA and CDR2 YSLEER. Trimming cost V 1 base and J 6 bases; bases outside gene matches: 6. The CDR3: CASSQALAGVCEQYF. As DNA, the CDR3 is TGCGCCAGCAGCCAAGCCCTAGCGGGAGTGTGCGAGCAGTACTTC.

CDR3 region: CASSPLLARRREQYF. The CDR3 DNA reads TGTGCCAGCTCACCGCTACTAGCCCGGAGGAGGGAGCAGTACTTC. The V call is TRBV18, the J call TRBJ2-7; D might be TRBD2 (6 bases). CDR3 length equals 15 residues. V lost 3 bases, J lost 7 bases, and 19 bases lay in between. Germline V CDR1 and CDR2: KGHSH, LQKENI.

V and J are TRBV28 and TRBJ2-7, with unresolved D. V shed 3 bases and J shed 0 bases, with 3 bases lying between them. CDR3 length: 12 residues. In germline, CDR1 is MDHEN, CDR2 SYDVKM. Here the CDR3 DNA reads TGTGCCAGCAGTTTCAGCTCCTACGAGCAGTACTTC. Its translation is CASSFSSYEQYF.

The sample holds a few counts of this clone. This rearrangement joins TRBV30 to TRBJ2-6, with 7 bases lining up with TRBD1. Trimming at V came to 1 base and at J to 12 bases, leaving 21 bases not matched to a gene. The germline gives CDR1 GTSNPN, CDR2 SVGIG (reference sequence). This CDR3 spans 18 amino acids. Written as DNA, the CDR3 is TGTGCCTGGAGTGCCCCCGGCCGACGGGACAGTCGATCCCCCGTCCTGACTTTC. Translating gives CAWSAPGRRDSRSPVLTF.

V usage is TRBV6-1 and J usage is TRBJ1-5; TRBD1 might be the D (6 bases). The germline V gene encodes CDR1 MNHNS and CDR2 SASEGT. The CDR3 totals 14 residues. V lost 6 bases and J 1 base, leaving 10 bases between the germline ends. Here the CDR3 DNA reads TGTGCCAGCAGACCAGACAGGAGCAATCAGCCCCAGCATTTT. Amino acids: CASRPDRSNQPQHF.

The chain uses TRBV11-3 and TRBJ1-2; 9 bases fit TRBD1. In germline, CDR1 is SGHNT, CDR2 YENEEA. V was pared by 6 bases and J by 5 bases, with 7 bases of the junction left unmatched. This CDR3 contains 14 residues. The CDR3 here is CASSDTGTGYGYTF. The CDR3 DNA is TGTGCCAGCAGTGACACCGGGACAGGGTATGGCTACACCTTC.

The chain carries TRBV7-9 and TRBJ2-2; D perhaps matches TRBD1 (5 bases). The germline gives CDR1 SEHNR, CDR2 FQNEAQ (reference sequence). The CDR3 is 17 residues long. Between the trimmed V and J ends, which lost 3 bases and 1 base, there was a span of 15 bases. Here the CDR3 reads CASSLGRGSQNTGELFF. The CDR3 nucleotides are TGTGCCAGCAGCTTGGGTAGGGGCTCCCAGAACACCGGGGAGCTGTTTTTT.